This T cell receptor beta chain derives from a study of cytomegalovirus exposure and HLA in healthy donors. V was pared by 2 bases and J by 8 bases, with 13 bases between. Germline V gives CDR1 MNHEY, CDR2 SVGAGI. This CDR3 contains 14 residues. Researchers ran the PCR with 60 Vbeta and 13 Jbeta primers. The data were produced by immunoSEQ multiplex PCR, yet TCRdb's version contains in-frame clones alone and is incomplete. The sample yields 100,000 or so clones, approximately 81% seen once. The TCR sequence derives from a male donor in good health and CMV-seropositive. V usage is TRBV6-5 and J usage is TRBJ2-1; D may be TRBD2 (5 bases). Sequencing was performed on PBMCs. CDR3 residues: CASSYGLAGDEQFF. The CDR3 DNA reads as TGTGCCAGCAGTTACGGTCTAGCTGGGGATGAGCAGTTCTTC.